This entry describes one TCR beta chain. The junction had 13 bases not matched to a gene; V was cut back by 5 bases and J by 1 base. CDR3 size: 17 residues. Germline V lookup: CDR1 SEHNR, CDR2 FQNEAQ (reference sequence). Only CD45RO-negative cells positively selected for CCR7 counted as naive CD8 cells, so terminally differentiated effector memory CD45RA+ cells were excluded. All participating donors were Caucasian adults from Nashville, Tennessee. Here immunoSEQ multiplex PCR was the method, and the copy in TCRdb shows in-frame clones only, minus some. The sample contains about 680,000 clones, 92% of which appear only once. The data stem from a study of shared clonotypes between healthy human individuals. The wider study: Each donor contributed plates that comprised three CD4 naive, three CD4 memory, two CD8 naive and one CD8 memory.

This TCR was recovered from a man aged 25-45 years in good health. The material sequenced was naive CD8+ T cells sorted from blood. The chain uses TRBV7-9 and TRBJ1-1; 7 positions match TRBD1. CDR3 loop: CASSNEPQGVQNTEAFF. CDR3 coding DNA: TGTGCCAGCAGCAATGAACCCCAGGGGGTACAGAACACTGAAGCTTTCTTT. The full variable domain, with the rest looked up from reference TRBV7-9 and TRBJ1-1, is DTGVSQNPRHKITKRGQNVTFRCDPISEHNRLYWYRQTLGQGPEFLTYFQNEAQLEKSRLLSDRFSAERPKGSFSTLEIQRTEQGDSAMYLCASSNEPQGVQNTEAFFGQGTRLTVV.